This TCR beta chain was sequenced in a study of stem cell transplantation in POMP-related autoinflammatory disease. The table came from immunoSEQ multiplex PCR; TCRdb's copy has only in-frame clones and leaves some out. The sample includes around 10,000 clones, about 88% seen only once; the top ten take approximately 50%. Study results and limitations: A trend toward lower repertoire diversity and greater clonality appeared in every analyzed T-cell subset of PRAID patients. Unique TRB V-J gene pairings were limited in number in patients with PRAID.

Note on this clone: The antigen is undetermined.

The V gene end was trimmed by 6 bases and the J gene end by 4 bases; junction bases not matched to a gene: 12. Germline loops: CDR1 MGHRA, CDR2 YSYEKL. CDR3 size: 19 residues. The V and J genes are TRBV4-1 and TRBJ2-2; 15 bases match TRBD2. The source was CD8+ T cells from PBMCs, collected before stem cell transplantation. This receptor was taken from a human donor with POMP-related autoinflammation and immune dysregulation (PRAID). The CDR3 here is CASSHTPGLAGGGTGELFF. Written as DNA, the CDR3 is TGCGCCAGCAGTCACACTCCGGGACTAGCGGGGGGAGGCACCGGGGAGCTGTTTTTT.